A single sample gave rise to the 9 T cell receptor beta chains below, sequenced in a study of T cell changes during pregnancy in multiple sclerosis. Method: immunoSEQ multiplex PCR; TCRdb's copy keeps in-frame clones and lacks some. Of around 110,000 clones in the sample, roughly 90% are singletons; the top ten hold roughly 1.5%. The material sequenced was peripheral blood, taken after pregnancy. The receptors here all came from a female donor with multiple sclerosis, enrolled in a pregnancy study.

The V call is TRBV19, the J call TRBJ2-6, with D perhaps matching TRBD2 (6 bases). Germline lookup yields CDR1 LNHDA and CDR2 SQIVND (reference sequence). CDR3 length: 16 residues. Trimming left V 6 bases short and J 4 bases short, with 16 bases between. The CDR3 is CASSPYGTAGANVLTF. In DNA form, the CDR3 reads TGTGCCAGTAGCCCATACGGGACTGCCGGGGCCAACGTCCTGACTTTC.

The gene calls are TRBV14 and TRBJ2-7, with 8 nucleotides matching TRBD1. V gave up 5 bases and J gave up 5 bases; unmatched junction bases: 5. This CDR3 comprises 13 residues. From germline, CDR1 is SGHDN and CDR2 FVKESK. The CDR3, as DNA: TGTGCCAGCAGCATAGACAGGGGCCACGAGCAGTACTTC. Its translation is CASSIDRGHEQYF.

The chain uses TRBV28 and TRBJ2-7; 10 nucleotides line up with TRBD2. The germline gives CDR1 MDHEN, CDR2 SYDVKM. The length of the CDR3 is 21 residues. V lost 4 bases to trimming and J lost 2 bases; unmatched junction nucleotides: 23. The CDR3 sequence is CASSSEAPSGLAAISTYEQYF. The CDR3, as DNA: TGTGCCAGCAGTTCCGAAGCCCCTTCTGGACTAGCGGCAATCTCAACCTACGAGCAGTACTTC.

This clone was detected once. The CDR3 sequence: CATSMRGGSNQPQHF. The CDR3 region has the DNA TGTGCCACCAGCATGAGAGGGGGTAGCAATCAGCCCCAGCATTTT. V gene TRBV15 combines with J gene TRBJ1-5; the D gene is possibly TRBD1 (6 bases). The CDR3 loop spans 15 amino acids. CDR1 and CDR2 (germline): LNHNV, YYDKDF (reference sequence). V lost 4 bases to trimming and J lost 0 bases, with 10 bases between them.

This clone appeared a single time. The rearrangement uses TRBV5-4 and TRBJ2-7, with D perhaps matching TRBD1 (5 bases). There are 11 residues in the CDR3. Per germline, CDR1 SGHNT and CDR2 YYREEE (reference sequence). The V end was cut by 5 bases, the J end by 6 bases, with 9 bases between. CDR3 DNA: TGTGCCAGCAGTGGGGCCACCGAGCAGTACTTC. Protein product: CASSGATEQYF. The whole variable domain, remainder taken from reference TRBV5-4 and TRBJ2-7, is ETGVTQSPTHLIKTRGQQVTLRCSSQSGHNTVSWYQQALGQGPQFIFQYYREEENGRGNFPPRFSGLQFPNYSSELNVNALELDDSALYLCASSGATEQYFGPGTRLTVT.

The CDR3 spells CASSLFWREGYNEQFF. CDR3 DNA: TGTGCCAGCAGTTTATTTTGGCGGGAGGGCTACAATGAGCAGTTCTTC. This chain connects TRBV27 to TRBJ2-1; 9 bases are shared with TRBD2. CDR3 length equals 16 residues. The germline V gene encodes CDR1 MNHEY and CDR2 SMNVEV (reference sequence). V lost 1 base and J lost 3; bases outside the gene matches: 4.

The chain is built from TRBV6-5 and TRBJ1-1; TRBD1 agrees at 8 bases. Unmatched junction bases numbered 10, after V lost 8 bases and J lost 5 bases. Germline V gene data show CDR1 as MNHEY and CDR2 as SVGAGI. This CDR3 has 14 residues. Here the CDR3 DNA reads TGTGCCAGCCTGAGACAGGGGTGGGGGACTGAAGCTTTCTTT. Translated, it gives CASLRQGWGTEAFF.

The rearrangement joins TRBV5-4 to TRBJ2-5; TRBD1 aligns across 7 bases. Trimming at V came to 4 bases and at J to 1 base, leaving 4 bases not matched to a gene. This CDR3 contains 14 residues. Germline CDR1 SGHNT, CDR2 YYREEE (reference sequence). DNA of the CDR3: TGTGCCAGCAGCCGGGACAGCCTCCAAGAGACCCAGTACTTC. Protein sequence: CASSRDSLQETQYF.

V and J are TRBV19 and TRBJ1-1, with 7 bases aligning to TRBD1. CDR3 length: 14 residues. Unmatched junction bases numbered 6, after V lost 6 bases and J lost 2 bases. Germline V lookup: CDR1 LNHDA, CDR2 SQIVND (reference sequence). CDR3 loop: CASRAGTANTEAFF. In DNA, the CDR3 is TGTGCCAGTAGAGCCGGGACAGCAAACACTGAAGCTTTCTTT.